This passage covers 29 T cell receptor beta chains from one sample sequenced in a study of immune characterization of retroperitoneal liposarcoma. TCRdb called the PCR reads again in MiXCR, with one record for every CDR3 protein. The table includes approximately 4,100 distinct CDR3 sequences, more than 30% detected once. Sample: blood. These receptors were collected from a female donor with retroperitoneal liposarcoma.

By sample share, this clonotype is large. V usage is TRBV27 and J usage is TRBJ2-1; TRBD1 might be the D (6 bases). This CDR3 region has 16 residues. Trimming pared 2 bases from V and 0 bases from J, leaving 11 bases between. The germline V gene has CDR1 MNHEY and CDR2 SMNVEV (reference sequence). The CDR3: CASSLVGASSYNEQFF. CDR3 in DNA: TGTGCCAGCAGTTTAGTGGGGGCTAGCTCCTACAATGAGCAGTTCTTC.

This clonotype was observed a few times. The CDR3 DNA follows: TGTGCCAGCAGTTACAATCCGGGACTGACACCGAACACTGAAGCTTTCTTT. It yields the protein CASSYNPGLTPNTEAFF. The V and J genes are TRBV6-5 and TRBJ1-1, with D perhaps TRBD1 (5 bases). Trimming removed 2 bases from V and 1 base from J, with 17 bases in between. From germline, CDR1 is MNHEY and CDR2 SVGAGI. CDR3 length: 17 residues.

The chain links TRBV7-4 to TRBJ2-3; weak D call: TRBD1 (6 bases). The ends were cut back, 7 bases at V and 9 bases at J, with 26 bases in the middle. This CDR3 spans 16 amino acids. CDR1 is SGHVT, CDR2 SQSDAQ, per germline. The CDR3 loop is CASIPLDRSGTPTQYF. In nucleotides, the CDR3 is TGTGCCAGCATCCCTCTAGACAGGAGTGGTACCCCCACGCAGTATTTT.

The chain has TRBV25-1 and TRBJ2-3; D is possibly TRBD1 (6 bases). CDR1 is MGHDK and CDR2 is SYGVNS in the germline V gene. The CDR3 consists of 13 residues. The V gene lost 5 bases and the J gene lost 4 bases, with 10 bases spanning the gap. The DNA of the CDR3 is TGTGCCAGCAGTAAGGCAGGGGCAGATACGCAGTATTTT. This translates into CASSKAGADTQYF. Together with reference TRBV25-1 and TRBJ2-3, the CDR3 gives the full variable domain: EADIYQTPRYLVIGTGKKITLECSQTMGHDKMYWYQQDPGMELHLIHYSYGVNSTEKGDLSSESTVSRIRTEHFPLTLESARPSHTSQYLCASSKAGADTQYFGPGTRLTVL.

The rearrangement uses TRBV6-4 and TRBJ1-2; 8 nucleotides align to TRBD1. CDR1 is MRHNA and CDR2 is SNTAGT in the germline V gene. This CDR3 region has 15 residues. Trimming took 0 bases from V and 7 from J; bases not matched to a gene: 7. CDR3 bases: TGTGCCAGCAGTGACTCCGGACAGGGAATAGGTGGCTACACCTTC. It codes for CASSDSGQGIGGYTF.

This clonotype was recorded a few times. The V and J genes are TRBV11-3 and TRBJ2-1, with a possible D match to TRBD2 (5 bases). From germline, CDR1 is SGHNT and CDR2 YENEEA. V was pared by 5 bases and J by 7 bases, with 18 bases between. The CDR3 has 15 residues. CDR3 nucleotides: TGTGCCAGCAGCCCCACTAGGAATAACTGGAATGAGCAGTTCTTC. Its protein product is CASSPTRNNWNEQFF.

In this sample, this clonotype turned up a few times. The CDR3 DNA sequence: TGTGCCAGCAGTGAATATGGGGGTTTCTACGAGCAGTACTTC. Encoded protein: CASSEYGGFYEQYF. This sequence joins TRBV25-1 and TRBJ2-7; possibly TRBD1 or TRBD2 for D (5 bases each). This CDR3 contains 14 residues. V dropped 0 bases and J dropped 3 bases, with 9 bases sitting between them. The germline CDR1 and CDR2 sequences are MGHDK and SYGVNS.

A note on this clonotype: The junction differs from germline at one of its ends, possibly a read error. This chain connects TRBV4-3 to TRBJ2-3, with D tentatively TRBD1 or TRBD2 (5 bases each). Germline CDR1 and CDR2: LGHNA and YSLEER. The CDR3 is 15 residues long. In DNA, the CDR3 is TGCGCCAACAGCCAAGATCCCCTGGGACGGGATACGCAGTATTTT. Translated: CANSQDPLGRDTQYF.

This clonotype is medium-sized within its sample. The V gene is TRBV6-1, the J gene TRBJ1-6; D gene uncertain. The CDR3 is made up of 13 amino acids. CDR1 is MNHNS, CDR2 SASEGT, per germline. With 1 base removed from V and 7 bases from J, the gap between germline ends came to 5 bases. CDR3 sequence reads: CASSEERNSPLHF. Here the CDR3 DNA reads TGTGCCAGCAGTGAAGAGAGGAATTCACCCCTCCACTTT.

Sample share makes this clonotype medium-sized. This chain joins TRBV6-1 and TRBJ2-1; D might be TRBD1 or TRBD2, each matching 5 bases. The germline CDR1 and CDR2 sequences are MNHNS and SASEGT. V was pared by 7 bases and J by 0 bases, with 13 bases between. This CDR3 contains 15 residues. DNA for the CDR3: TGTGCCAGCACCCGAGGGGTTAGCTCCTACAATGAGCAGTTCTTC. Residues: CASTRGVSSYNEQFF.

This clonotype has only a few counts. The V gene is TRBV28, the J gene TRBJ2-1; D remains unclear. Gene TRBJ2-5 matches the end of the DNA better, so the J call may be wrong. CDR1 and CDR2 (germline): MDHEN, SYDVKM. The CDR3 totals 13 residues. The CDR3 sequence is CASSPDRMGTQYF. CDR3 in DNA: TGTGCCAGCAGTCCCGATAGGATGGGGACCCAGTACTTC.

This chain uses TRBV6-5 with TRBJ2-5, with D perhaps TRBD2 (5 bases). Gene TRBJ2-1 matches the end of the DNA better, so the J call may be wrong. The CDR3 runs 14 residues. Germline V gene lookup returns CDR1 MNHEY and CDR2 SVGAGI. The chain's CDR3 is CASSSAGPGNEQFF. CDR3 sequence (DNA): TGTGCCAGCAGTTCAGCTGGTCCGGGAAATGAGCAGTTCTTC.

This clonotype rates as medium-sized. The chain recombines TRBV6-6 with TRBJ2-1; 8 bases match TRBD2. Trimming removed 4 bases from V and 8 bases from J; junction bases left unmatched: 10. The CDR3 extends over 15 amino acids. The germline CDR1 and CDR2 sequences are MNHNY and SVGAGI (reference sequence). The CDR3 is CASSFDSGRLDEQFF. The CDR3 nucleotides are TGTGCCAGCAGTTTCGACAGCGGGAGATTGGATGAGCAGTTCTTC.

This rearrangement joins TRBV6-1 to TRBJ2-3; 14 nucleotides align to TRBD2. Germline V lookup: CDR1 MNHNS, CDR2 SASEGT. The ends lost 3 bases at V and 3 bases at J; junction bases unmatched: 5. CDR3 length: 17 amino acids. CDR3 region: CASSEGTSGRVTDTQYF. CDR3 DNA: TGTGCCAGCAGTGAGGGGACTAGCGGGAGAGTGACAGATACGCAGTATTTT.

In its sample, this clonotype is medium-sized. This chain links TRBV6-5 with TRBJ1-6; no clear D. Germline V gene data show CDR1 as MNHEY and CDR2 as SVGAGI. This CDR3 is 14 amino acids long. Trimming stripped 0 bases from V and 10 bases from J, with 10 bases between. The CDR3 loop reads CASSYSGSPSPLHF. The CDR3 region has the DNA TGTGCCAGCAGTTACTCCGGTTCCCCCTCACCCCTCCACTTT.

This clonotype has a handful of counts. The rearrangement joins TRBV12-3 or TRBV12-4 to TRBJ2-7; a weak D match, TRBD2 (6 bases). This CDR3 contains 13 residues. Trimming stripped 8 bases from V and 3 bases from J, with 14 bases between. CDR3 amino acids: CASGPSTSYEQYF. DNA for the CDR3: TGTGCCAGCGGACCCTCGACTAGCTACGAGCAGTACTTC.

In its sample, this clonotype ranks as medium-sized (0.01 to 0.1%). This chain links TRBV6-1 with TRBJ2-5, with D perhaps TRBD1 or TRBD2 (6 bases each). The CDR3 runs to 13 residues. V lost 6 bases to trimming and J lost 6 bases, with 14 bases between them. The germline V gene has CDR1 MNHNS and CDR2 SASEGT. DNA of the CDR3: TGTGCCAGCAGATCACAGGGAGGCAAGACCCAGTACTTC. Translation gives CASRSQGGKTQYF.

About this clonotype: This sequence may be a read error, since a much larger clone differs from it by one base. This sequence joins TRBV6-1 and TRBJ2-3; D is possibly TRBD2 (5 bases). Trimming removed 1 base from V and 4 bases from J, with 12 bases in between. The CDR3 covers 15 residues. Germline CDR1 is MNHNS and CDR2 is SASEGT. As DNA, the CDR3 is TGTGCCAGCAGTGAAGGCGGGTGGGCCGCAGATACGCAGTATTTT. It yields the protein CASSEGGWAADTQYF.

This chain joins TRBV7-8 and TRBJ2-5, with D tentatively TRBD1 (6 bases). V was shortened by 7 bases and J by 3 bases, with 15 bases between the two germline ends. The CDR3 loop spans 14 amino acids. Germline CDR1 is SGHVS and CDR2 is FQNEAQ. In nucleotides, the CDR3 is TGTGCCAGCAAGTACCGGAGACAGGAAGAGACCCAGTACTTC. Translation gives CASKYRRQEETQYF.

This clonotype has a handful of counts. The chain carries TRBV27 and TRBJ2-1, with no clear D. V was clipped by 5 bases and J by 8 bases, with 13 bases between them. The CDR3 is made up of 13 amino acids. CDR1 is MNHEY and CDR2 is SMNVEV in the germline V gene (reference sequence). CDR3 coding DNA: TGTGCCAGCAGTAGATTGGTCGGTTATGAGCAGTTCTTC. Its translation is CASSRLVGYEQFF.

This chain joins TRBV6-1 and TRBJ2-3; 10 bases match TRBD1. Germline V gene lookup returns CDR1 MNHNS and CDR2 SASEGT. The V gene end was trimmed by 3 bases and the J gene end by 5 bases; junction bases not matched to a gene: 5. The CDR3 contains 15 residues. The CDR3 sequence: CASSDGTGELDTQYF. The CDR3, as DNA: TGTGCCAGCAGTGACGGGACAGGGGAGTTAGATACGCAGTATTTT.

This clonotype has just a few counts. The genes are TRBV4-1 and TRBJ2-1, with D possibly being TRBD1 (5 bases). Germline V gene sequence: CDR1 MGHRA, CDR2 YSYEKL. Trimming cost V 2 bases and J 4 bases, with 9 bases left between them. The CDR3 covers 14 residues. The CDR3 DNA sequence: TGCGCCAGCAGCCAAAAACCAGGGTACAATGAGCAGTTCTTC. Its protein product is CASSQKPGYNEQFF.

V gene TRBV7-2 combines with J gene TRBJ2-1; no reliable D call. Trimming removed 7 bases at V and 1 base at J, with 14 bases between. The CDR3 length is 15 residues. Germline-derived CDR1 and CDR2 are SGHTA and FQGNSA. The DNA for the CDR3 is TGTGCCAGCAATTCCCGGTGGGTTTCCTACAATGAGCAGTTCTTC. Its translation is CASNSRWVSYNEQFF. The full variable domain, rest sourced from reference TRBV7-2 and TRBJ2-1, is GAGVSQSPSNKVTEKGKDVELRCDPISGHTALYWYRQSLGQGLEFLIYFQGNSAPDKSGLPSDRFSAERTGGSVSTLTIQRTQQEDSAVYLCASNSRWVSYNEQFFGPGTRLTVL.

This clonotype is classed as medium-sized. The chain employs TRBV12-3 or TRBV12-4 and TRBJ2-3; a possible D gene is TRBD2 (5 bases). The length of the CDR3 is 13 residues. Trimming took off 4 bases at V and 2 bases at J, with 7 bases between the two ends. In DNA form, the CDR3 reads TGTGCCAGCAGTTCCGGGAACACAGATACGCAGTATTTT. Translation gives CASSSGNTDTQYF.

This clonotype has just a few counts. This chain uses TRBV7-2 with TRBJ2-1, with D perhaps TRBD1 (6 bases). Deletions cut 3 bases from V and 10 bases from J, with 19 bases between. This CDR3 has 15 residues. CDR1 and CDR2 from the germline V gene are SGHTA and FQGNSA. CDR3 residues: CASSFFRTDSYEQFF. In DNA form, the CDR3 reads TGTGCCAGCAGCTTCTTCCGGACAGACTCCTACGAGCAGTTCTTC.

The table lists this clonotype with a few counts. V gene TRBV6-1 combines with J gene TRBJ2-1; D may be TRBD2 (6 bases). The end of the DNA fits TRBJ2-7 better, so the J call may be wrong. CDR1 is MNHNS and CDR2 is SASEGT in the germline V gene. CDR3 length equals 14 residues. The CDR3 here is CASIIGTSYNEQYF. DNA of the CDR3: TGTGCCAGCATAATAGGGACTTCCTACAATGAGCAGTACTTC.

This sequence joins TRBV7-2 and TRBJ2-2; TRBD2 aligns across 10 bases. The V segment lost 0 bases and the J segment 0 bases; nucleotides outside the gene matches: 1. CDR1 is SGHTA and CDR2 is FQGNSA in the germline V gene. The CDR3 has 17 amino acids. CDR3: CASSLASGGPNTGELFF. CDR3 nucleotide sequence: TGTGCCAGCAGCTTAGCTAGCGGGGGGCCGAACACCGGGGAGCTGTTTTTT.

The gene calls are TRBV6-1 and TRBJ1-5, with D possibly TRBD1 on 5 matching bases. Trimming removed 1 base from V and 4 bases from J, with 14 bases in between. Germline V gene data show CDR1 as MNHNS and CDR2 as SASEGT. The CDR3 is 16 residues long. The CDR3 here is CASSEVGTLGNQPQHF. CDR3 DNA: TGTGCCAGCAGTGAAGTTGGGACTTTAGGAAATCAGCCCCAGCATTTT.

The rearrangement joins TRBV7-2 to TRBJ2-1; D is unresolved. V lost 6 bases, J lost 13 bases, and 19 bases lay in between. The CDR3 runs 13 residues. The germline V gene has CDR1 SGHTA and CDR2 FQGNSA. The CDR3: CASRQRAVETQFF. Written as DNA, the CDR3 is TGTGCCAGCAGACAACGTGCAGTGGAGACCCAGTTCTTC.